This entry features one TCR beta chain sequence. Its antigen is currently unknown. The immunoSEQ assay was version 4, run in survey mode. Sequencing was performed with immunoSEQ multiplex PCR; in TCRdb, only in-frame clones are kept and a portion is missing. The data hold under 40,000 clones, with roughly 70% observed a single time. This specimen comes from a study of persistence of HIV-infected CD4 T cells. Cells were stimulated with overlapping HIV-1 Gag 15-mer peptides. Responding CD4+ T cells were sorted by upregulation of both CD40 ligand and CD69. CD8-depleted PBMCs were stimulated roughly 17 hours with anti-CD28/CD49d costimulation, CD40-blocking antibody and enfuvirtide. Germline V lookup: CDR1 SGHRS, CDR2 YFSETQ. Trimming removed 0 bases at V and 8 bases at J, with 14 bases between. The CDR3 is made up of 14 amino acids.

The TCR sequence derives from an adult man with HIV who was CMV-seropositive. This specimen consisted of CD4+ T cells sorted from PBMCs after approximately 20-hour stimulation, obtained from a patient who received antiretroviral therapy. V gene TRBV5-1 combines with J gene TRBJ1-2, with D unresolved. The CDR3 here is CASSLDGAAMGYTF. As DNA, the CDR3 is TGCGCCAGCAGCTTGGATGGTGCGGCTATGGGCTACACCTTC.